This entry lists 22 T cell receptor beta chains sequenced from one sample in a study of control samples from healthy donors and cancer patients. Repertoires were generated with immunoSEQ multiplex PCR, while TCRdb's copy carries only in-frame clones and drops some. The sample lists under 450,000 clones, 80% to 95% occurring once. The specimen was PBMCs. These receptors were obtained from a man aged 40-49 years with head and neck cancer.

The chain is built from TRBV5-6 and TRBJ2-7; TRBD1 or TRBD2 may be the D gene (5 bases each). The V gene's germline CDR1 is SGHDT and CDR2 YYEEEE. Trimming left V 1 base short and J 6 bases short, with 14 bases between. This CDR3 is built from 14 residues. DNA of the CDR3: TGTGCCAGCAGCTTGTGGGGACCTTCAGGCGAGCAGTACTTC. This gives the protein CASSLWGPSGEQYF. Together with reference TRBV5-6 and TRBJ2-7, the CDR3 gives the full variable domain: DAGVTQSPTHLIKTRGQQVTLRCSPKSGHDTVSWYQQALGQGPQFIFQYYEEEERQRGNFPDRFSGHQFPNYSSELNVNALLLGDSALYLCASSLWGPSGEQYFGPGTRLTVT.

V usage is TRBV7-9 and J usage is TRBJ2-7; D is unresolved. Germline V gene lookup returns CDR1 SEHNR and CDR2 FQNEAQ (reference sequence). The CDR3 runs 11 residues. V was trimmed by 5 bases and J by 3 bases, leaving 5 bases between them. The CDR3 DNA follows: TGTGCCAGCAGCCTTCTCTACGAGCAGTACTTC. This encodes CASSLLYEQYF.

The CDR3 nucleotides read TGTGCTAGTCGGTCTCGAGGGAGGAATGAGCAGTTCTTC. It specifies CASRSRGRNEQFF. The chain is built from TRBV12-5 and TRBJ2-1; a possible D gene is TRBD2 (6 bases). CDR1 LGHNT and CDR2 FRNRAP come from the germline V gene. The V end lost 8 bases, the J end lost 7 bases, and 15 bases lay between the germline ends. This CDR3 region has 13 residues.

This sequence joins TRBV5-1 and TRBJ1-1; possible D gene TRBD1, 5 bases. The CDR3 has 16 amino acids. The germline V gene has CDR1 SGHRS and CDR2 YFSETQ. Between the trimmed V and J ends, which lost 1 base and 1 base, there was a span of 14 bases. CDR3 nucleotide sequence: TGCGCCAGCAGCTTGTATCAGGGTGTCGGGAACACTGAAGCTTTCTTT. It yields the protein CASSLYQGVGNTEAFF.

This sequence joins TRBV5-1 and TRBJ2-6; tentatively, D is TRBD1 (5 bases). This CDR3 contains 16 residues. The V and J ends lost 4 bases and 1 base respectively, with 12 bases between them. The germline CDR1 and CDR2 sequences are SGHRS and YFSETQ. The CDR3: CASSLDTPSGANVLTF. DNA for the CDR3: TGCGCCAGCAGCCTGGACACACCTTCTGGGGCCAACGTCCTGACTTTC.

CDR3 loop: CASSLAGLGNQPQHF. The CDR3 DNA is TGTGCCAGCAGTTTGGCAGGGCTTGGGAATCAGCCCCAGCATTTT. The chain employs TRBV28 and TRBJ1-5; maybe TRBD1 (5 bases). The ends were cut back, 3 bases at V and 4 bases at J, with 13 bases in the middle. This CDR3 contains 15 residues. The germline CDR1 and CDR2 sequences are MDHEN and SYDVKM.

The rearrangement joins TRBV19 to TRBJ2-5; D not certain. With 3 bases removed from V and 8 bases from J, the gap between germline ends came to 10 bases. CDR3 length equals 12 residues. Germline assignment: CDR1 LNHDA and CDR2 SQIVND (reference sequence). The DNA for the CDR3 is TGTGCCAGTAGTATCCCCTTGGGTACCCAGTACTTC. Residues: CASSIPLGTQYF.

This chain links TRBV3-1 (or the pseudogene TRBV3-2) with TRBJ2-2; D perhaps matches TRBD2 (7 bases). The germline gives CDR1 LGHDT, CDR2 YNNKEL (reference sequence). CDR3 length: 18 amino acids. V lost 4 bases, J lost 3 bases, and 21 bases lay in between. In nucleotides, the CDR3 is TGTGCCAGCAGCCCCCGGAGGGGGGGGCCCAACTACACCGGGGAGCTGTTTTTT. Protein: CASSPRRGGPNYTGELFF.

This clone was seen a single time. The rearrangement joins TRBV7-2 to TRBJ2-3; maybe TRBD1 (6 bases). Per the germline V gene, CDR1 is SGHTA and CDR2 is FQGNSA. Between the trimmed V and J ends, which lost 1 base and 0 bases, there was a span of 14 bases. CDR3 size: 17 residues. CDR3 in amino acids: CASSLVGAYKSTDTQYF. The CDR3 DNA reads TGTGCCAGCAGCTTAGTGGGGGCGTATAAGAGCACAGATACGCAGTATTTT. The full variable domain, with the rest looked up from reference TRBV7-2 and TRBJ2-3, is GAGVSQSPSNKVTEKGKDVELRCDPISGHTALYWYRQSLGQGLEFLIYFQGNSAPDKSGLPSDRFSAERTGGSVSTLTIQRTQQEDSAVYLCASSLVGAYKSTDTQYFGPGTRLTVL.

The gene calls are TRBV9 and TRBJ1-4, with D possibly TRBD1 on 5 matching bases. Germline V gene data show CDR1 as SGDLS and CDR2 as YYNGEE. This CDR3 comprises 16 residues. V dropped 0 bases and J dropped 4 bases, with 13 bases sitting between them. CDR3 loop: CASSVGGTAINEKLFF. CDR3 DNA sequence: TGTGCCAGCAGCGTAGGGGGGACTGCGATTAATGAAAAACTGTTTTTT.

The chain links TRBV19 to TRBJ1-5, with D unresolved. Deletions cut 10 bases from V and 5 bases from J, with 21 bases between. From germline, CDR1 is LNHDA and CDR2 SQIVND (reference sequence). The CDR3 contains 15 residues. The DNA for the CDR3 is TGTGCCACCGGCCCCGGCGCGGAAGTCGATCAGCCCCAGCATTTT. As protein: CATGPGAEVDQPQHF.

The V call is TRBV5-1, the J call TRBJ1-2; the match to TRBD1 covers 9 bases. CDR3 size: 14 residues. Germline values: CDR1 SGHRS, CDR2 YFSETQ. The junction had 5 bases not matched to a gene; V was cut back by 0 bases and J by 8 bases. This CDR3 reads CASSLDLGQGGYTF. In DNA, the CDR3 is TGCGCCAGCAGCTTGGATCTGGGACAGGGCGGCTACACCTTC.

J is TRBJ2-3 and V is TRBV6-5; 12 nucleotides agree with TRBD2. CDR3 length: 14 amino acids. Germline-derived CDR1 and CDR2 are MNHEY and SVGAGI. The V gene end was trimmed by 6 bases and the J gene end by 3 bases; junction bases not matched to a gene: 1. CDR3 protein: CASRTSGGTDTQYF. The CDR3 DNA reads TGTGCCAGCAGGACTAGCGGGGGAACAGATACGCAGTATTTT.

The table lists this clone with a count of one. For the CDR3, the DNA is TGTGCCAGCAGCTCCCGGACAGGGGACCTCCGGGAGACCCAGTACTTC. The encoded protein is CASSSRTGDLRETQYF. The rearrangement uses TRBV9 and TRBJ2-5; 9 bases are a match to TRBD1. The CDR3 runs to 16 residues. V was clipped by 4 bases and J by 5 bases; unmatched bases: 12. Germline CDR1 and CDR2: SGDLS and YYNGEE.

This chain uses TRBV2 with TRBJ1-5, with unresolved D. The germline V gene has CDR1 SNHLY and CDR2 FYNNEI. The CDR3 loop spans 16 amino acids. Trimming pared 6 bases from V and 0 bases from J, leaving 15 bases between. CDR3 loop: CASSEISFYSNQPQHF. The CDR3 DNA sequence: TGTGCCAGCAGCGAGATTTCCTTTTATAGCAATCAGCCCCAGCATTTT.

The chain uses TRBV7-8 and TRBJ2-2, with 8 bases lining up with TRBD1. Germline V gene lookup returns CDR1 SGHVS and CDR2 FQNEAQ. Trimming cost V 5 bases and J 2 bases; bases outside gene matches: 7. This CDR3 comprises 16 residues. The CDR3 nucleotides are TGTGCCAGCAGCACCCGGGACAGGAGCAACACCGGGGAGCTGTTTTTT. Translation gives CASSTRDRSNTGELFF.

The gene calls are TRBV11-2 and TRBJ2-5; D is undetermined. The V end lost 1 base, the J end lost 0 bases, and 6 bases lay between the germline ends. The CDR3 loop spans 14 amino acids. The germline V gene has CDR1 SGHAT and CDR2 FQNNGV. The CDR3: CASSLVDYQETQYF. The DNA of the CDR3 is TGTGCCAGCAGCTTAGTAGATTACCAAGAGACCCAGTACTTC.

The J gene is TRBJ1-1, the V gene TRBV16, with TRBD1 identical over 8 bases. The V and J ends lost 0 bases and 5 bases, in that order; junction bases with no gene match: 2. Germline V lookup: CDR1 KGHSY, CDR2 FQNENV. The CDR3 totals 14 residues. In nucleotides, the CDR3 is TGTGCCAGCAGCCAATCGACAGGGGAGACTGAAGCTTTCTTT. This encodes CASSQSTGETEAFF. The variable domain in full, with the rest retrieved from reference TRBV16 and TRBJ1-1, is GEEVAQTPKHLVRGEGQKAKLYCAPIKGHSYVFWYQQVLKNEFKFLISFQNENVFDETGMPKERFSAKCLPNSPCSLEIQATKLEDSAVYFCASSQSTGETEAFFGQGTRLTVV.

The chain carries TRBV19 and TRBJ2-1; D may be TRBD2 (5 bases). The CDR3 sequence is 16 residues long. Trimming removed 5 bases from V and 0 bases from J, with 14 bases in between. Germline V gene data show CDR1 as LNHDA and CDR2 as SQIVND (reference sequence). CDR3 loop: CASSFRVGSSYNEQFF. In DNA, the CDR3 is TGTGCCAGTAGTTTCAGAGTAGGGAGCTCCTACAATGAGCAGTTCTTC.

The gene calls are TRBV10-2 and TRBJ1-5; D is perhaps TRBD1 (6 bases). The germline V and J ends were trimmed by 4 bases and 3 bases, with 7 bases remaining between them. Germline CDR1 reads WSHSY; CDR2 reads SAAADI. This CDR3 region has 13 residues. CDR3 bases: TGCGCCAGCAGTGGACAGGTCAATCAGCCCCAGCATTTT. Translation gives CASSGQVNQPQHF.

This chain connects TRBV7-9 to TRBJ2-5; 9 nucleotides line up with TRBD1. Germline trimming cut 6 bases from V and 1 base from J; bases unmatched to any gene: 6. Germline assignment: CDR1 SEHNR and CDR2 FQNEAQ (reference sequence). The CDR3 covers 15 residues. The DNA of the CDR3 is TGTGCCAGCAGGCGTGGGACAGGGACCCAAGAGACCCAGTACTTC. Translating gives CASRRGTGTQETQYF.

In its sample, this clone was seen a few times. V usage is TRBV7-2 and J usage is TRBJ1-3; no firm D call. Germline V gene lookup returns CDR1 SGHTA and CDR2 FQGNSA. The CDR3 covers 15 residues. V was clipped by 6 bases and J by 0 bases, with 12 bases between them. The CDR3 DNA reads TGTGCCAGCAGAAACCAGTTCGGCTCTGGAAACACCATATATTTT. It yields the protein CASRNQFGSGNTIYF.